A selection of T cell receptor beta chains follows, all from one sample in a study of PD-1 blockade in mismatch repair-deficient tumors. The table came from immunoSEQ multiplex PCR; TCRdb's copy has only in-frame clones and leaves some out. This repertoire shows over 100,000 clones, around 80% found once; its top ten account for roughly 4.8%. The material sequenced was peripheral blood, taken 60 weeks after starting pembrolizumab. The receptor source for this set is an adult with mismatch repair-deficient cancer. The CDR3 runs from the conserved cysteine through the conserved F or W. The D gene is left open where the match is weak. The size of a clone is reported for some rows only, either as once, few or many, or as a class for expanded clones.

>TRBD1|TRBV27|.|TRBJ2-1
TGTGCCAGCAGTTTATCGCTAAGTCGGACAGGGGGTAGTCATGTGCAGTTCTTC
CASSLSLSRTGGSHVQFF
>.|TRBV30|.|TRBJ1-2
TGTGCCTGGAGGCAGGACAACTATGGCTACACCTTC
CAWRQDNYGYTF
>TRBD2|TRBV27|once|TRBJ2-1
TGTGCCAGCAGTTTATATAGCGGGAGGCGTGGTGAGCAGTTCTTC
CASSLYSGRRGEQFF
>.|TRBV5-6|.|TRBJ2-5
TGTGCCAGCAGCTTGTTTCTGGTGGACGGGAAAGAGACCCAGTACTTC
CASSLFLVDGKETQYF
>.|TRBV6-6|.|TRBJ2-1
TGTGCCAGCGGGGACTTGGGGCCGGCGAACAATGAGCAGTTCTTC
CASGDLGPANNEQFF
>.|TRBV15|few|TRBJ1-2
TGTGCCACCAGCCAGAACAGGAACTATGGCTACACCTTC
CATSQNRNYGYTF
>TRBD1|TRBV5-1|.|TRBJ2-2
TGCGCCAGCAGCCCGGACGGGACAGGTAACACCGGGGAGCTGTTTTTT
CASSPDGTGNTGELFF
>.|TRBV27|.|TRBJ1-2
TGTGCCAGCAGTTCCCAGGGACTTAGAAACTATGGCTACACCTTC
CASSSQGLRNYGYTF
>.|TRBV10-1|.|TRBJ2-1
TGCGCCAGCAGCCCTAGTCTCCAGGTCAATGAGCAGTTCTTC
CASSPSLQVNEQFF
>TRBD1|TRBV7-2|.|TRBJ2-4
TGTGCCAGCAGCTACCAAATACAGGGGCCACTGGCCAAAAACATTCAGTACTTC
CASSYQIQGPLAKNIQYF
>TRBD1|TRBV19|.|TRBJ1-5
TGTGCCAGTAGTTACGGGACAGGTAACAATCAGCCCCAGCATTTT
CASSYGTGNNQPQHF
>.|TRBV5-5|.|TRBJ1-1
TGTGCCAGCAGCCAATCGGGAAACACTGAAGCTTTCTTT
CASSQSGNTEAFF
>TRBD1|TRBV5-6|many|TRBJ1-2
TGTGCCAGCAGCGTAGACTCGGACAGGGGGCTATTGGACTATGGCTACACCTTC
CASSVDSDRGLLDYGYTF
>TRBD2|TRBV27|.|TRBJ2-7
TGTGCCAGCAGTTTAAAGCGGGAGGCCGGGTACGAGCAGTACTTC
CASSLKREAGYEQYF
>.|TRBV7-2|.|TRBJ1-3
TGTGCCAGCAGCAAAGGAGGGGGTAGGGCTGGAAACACCATATATTTT
CASSKGGGRAGNTIYF
>.|TRBV11-3|.|TRBJ2-7
TGTGCCAGCAGCTTTTTTGGGGCGGGTTACGAGCAGTACTTC
CASSFFGAGYEQYF
>TRBD1|TRBV19|.|TRBJ2-6
TGTGCCCAAACAGGGGGCCTCTCTGGGGCCAACGTCCTGACTTTC
CAQTGGLSGANVLTF
>.|TRBV5-1|.|TRBJ2-2
TGCGCCAGCAGCTTGGGGAGGGCGAACACCGGGGAGCTGTTTTTT
CASSLGRANTGELFF